Here is one T cell receptor (beta chain) with its context. There is no known antigen for this receptor. It has no much larger one-base neighbor in the sample; base qualities were not kept. These data belong to a study of blood T cell repertoires in COVID-19 (dated by TCRdb to about 2020). With regard to the full study: Samples from collaborators originated in the United States, Italy and Spain and spanned both the acute and convalescent phases of COVID-19. Samples were obtained from the ongoing ImmuneRACE study (first 160 participants) and from over a thousand subjects provided by 6 global collaborators. Deeply sampled blood TCRbeta repertoires from subjects exposed to, actively infected with, or recovered from COVID-19 were included in the dataset. A freely available public database, intended as a resource for researchers studying the immune response to SARS-CoV-2, is where the repertoires were released. The prospective study material was composed of cDNA or gDNA derived from T cells, B-cell-depleted T cells, or PBMCs. Sample metadata almost always included a de-identified subject ID, COVID-19 status, age in years and sex. Where HLA class I and class II types were available, the types were taken from metadata supplied by the sample provider, not from assay-based typing.

TCRbeta CDR3 regions were amplified from genomic DNA using the immunoSEQ Assay, a bias-controlled multiplex PCR. For the original study's pipeline: Nucleated cell counts per sample were estimated from amplification of reference gene primers within the assay. Sequence reads were collapsed and filtered to measure the absolute abundance of every unique TCRbeta CDR3 rearrangement. For each sample, productive Simpson clonality was calculated as the square root of Simpson's diversity index over productive rearrangements. TCRdb obtained this table from immuneACCESS and retained in-frame rearrangements with V and J assigned. These tables miss some clones; where compared with another copy, unresolved V genes account for less than half of the shortfall, and the remainder is unexplained. The V and J calls and clone size come from that table; D and trimming were worked out from the DNA. The sample profile shows 250,000 to 300,000 clones; around 87% of them were found once. The leading ten clones occupy roughly 2% of the sample.

Another Seattle source contributed samples from volunteer blood donors who had recovered from COVID-19. The collaborating institutions used their own protocols to collect whole blood in K2EDTA tubes. Collaborator samples were shipped for TCRbeta analysis as frozen whole blood, isolated PBMCs, or DNA extracted from either sample type. Summary of the overall study and its limitations: The amount of clinical and demographic metadata varied by source and participant and was provided uncurated.

The V end loses 2 bases and the J end loses 5 bases, and a stretch of 18 bases separates them. Sequences MNHEY (CDR1) and SVGAGI (CDR2) are obtained from the germline V gene. The cysteine opens and the phenylalanine closes a CDR3 of 16 amino acids. The read is trimmed to its CDR3 DNA, 48 bases read in frame from base 1. Sequenced input: peripheral blood. The TCR comes from a woman between 50 and 59 years old who had recovered from COVID-19. The chain joins TRBV6-5 to TRBJ1-1; a tentative D call is TRBD1 (6 bases match). The DNA reads as follows: TGTGCCAGCAGTTACGGCGGGGGGCTGGAGGAAACTGAAGCTTTCTTT. Translated, this gives CASSYGGGLEETEAFF.